This TCR beta chain was captured by sequencing in a study of PD-L1 blockade in urothelial cancer. Study-wide background: Bladder-origin urothelial cancer in males described about 90% of the 29 patients.

Anywhere from 1 to 8 samples came from each patient, spanning pretreatment and on-treatment. The CDR3 loop spans 14 amino acids. Trimming removed 4 bases at V and 0 bases at J, with 7 bases between. Germline-derived CDR1 and CDR2 are MNHNS and SASEGT. Profiled with immunoSEQ multiplex PCR; TCRdb holds only in-frame clones, not every one. The sample yields about 45,000 clones, around 88% seen once. This clone was counted once. This chain uses TRBV6-1 with TRBJ1-5; D gene ambiguous. The clonotype originates from a man at least 80 years old with urothelial cancer. Sequenced here: PBMCs, sampled around atezolizumab (anti-PD-L1) treatment. DNA of the CDR3: TGTGCCAGCAGTGTGCGAAGTAGCAATCAGCCCCAGCATTTT. It codes for CASSVRSSNQPQHF.